This TCR beta chain originates from a study of shared clonotypes between healthy human individuals. Whole-study findings and limits: Blood alone was sampled, and tissue repertoires likely differ.

The count of this clone is one. Its antigen is not identified. The CDR3 runs 13 residues. V gave up 5 bases and J gave up 1 base, with 9 bases separating them. The V gene's germline CDR1 is SGHNT and CDR2 YENEEA. Researchers partitioned CD4+ cells into CD45RA+ naive and CD45RA-negative memory subsets. The deep-level immunoSEQ assay was used. Genomic DNA from each subset was divided evenly over several immunoSEQ plates. Generated by immunoSEQ multiplex PCR, the TCRdb table keeps only in-frame clones and is missing some. The repertoire has a few million clones, about nine tenths of them found once; the top ten carry 0.37%.

Sequences were obtained from naive CD4+ T cells from PBMCs. Subset indicated: CD45RA+ positively selected. The receptor was derived from a man between 18 and 29 years old in good health. Some clones in this sample may be carry-over from other donors' samples. The rearrangement uses TRBV11-3 and TRBJ2-7; D assignment may be TRBD1 or TRBD2 (5 bases each). In DNA, the CDR3 is TGTGCCAGCAGCCGGGACGGGTCCTACGAGCAGTACTTC. Encoded protein: CASSRDGSYEQYF.